The 2 T cell receptor beta chains reported below all come from one sample, sequenced in a study of control samples from healthy donors and cancer patients. Using immunoSEQ multiplex PCR, the repertoire was profiled, and TCRdb retains in-frame clones only, with some absent. The sample yields about 63,000 clones, roughly 85% seen once. Sequences were obtained from blood. These TCRs come from a man in his forties in good health.

This clone was recorded once. This sequence joins TRBV5-1 and TRBJ1-1; D gene ambiguous. Germline CDR1 and CDR2: SGHRS and YFSETQ. The CDR3 consists of 16 residues. V was pared by 4 bases and J by 0 bases, with 16 bases between. The CDR3 DNA follows: TGCGCCAGCAGCCCGGTGGGCAGCCAGATGAACACTGAAGCTTTCTTT. Amino acid sequence: CASSPVGSQMNTEAFF.

The chain uses TRBV27 and TRBJ1-1; D is unclear. The CDR3 covers 14 residues. Germline V gives CDR1 MNHEY, CDR2 SMNVEV (reference sequence). Trimming removed 5 bases at V and 3 bases at J, with 13 bases between. The CDR3: CASSISAAYTEAFF. DNA for the CDR3: TGTGCCAGCAGTATTTCAGCGGCATACACTGAAGCTTTCTTT.